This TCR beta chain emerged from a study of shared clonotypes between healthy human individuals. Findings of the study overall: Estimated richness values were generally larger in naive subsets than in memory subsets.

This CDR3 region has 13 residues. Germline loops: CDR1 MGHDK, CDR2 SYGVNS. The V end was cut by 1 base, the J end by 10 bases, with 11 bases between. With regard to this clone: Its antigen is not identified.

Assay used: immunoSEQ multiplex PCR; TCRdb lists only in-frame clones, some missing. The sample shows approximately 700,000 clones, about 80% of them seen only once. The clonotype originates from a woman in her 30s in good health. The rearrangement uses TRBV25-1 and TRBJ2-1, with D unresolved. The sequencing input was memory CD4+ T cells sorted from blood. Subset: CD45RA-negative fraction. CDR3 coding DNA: TGTGCCAGCAGTGAATCGGGCCCGCGGGAGCAGTTCTTC. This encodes CASSESGPREQFF.